One sample yielded the 21 T cell receptor beta chains listed below, sequenced in a study of response to subunit inactivated influenza vaccine. From the RT-PCR reads, TCRdb called clonotypes with MiXCR, one entry per CDR3 protein. The data show about 650,000 distinct CDR3 sequences, with approximately 15% seen just once and less than 9% held by the top ten. Material: PBMCs from blood, obtained 14 days before vaccination. The receptor set was obtained from a man in his forties or fifties who received an inactivated influenza vaccine.

V and J are TRBV3-1 and TRBJ1-2, with unresolved D. The CDR3 extends over 14 amino acids. Germline assignment: CDR1 LGHDT and CDR2 YNNKEL (reference sequence). Trimming left V 4 bases short and J 8 bases short, with 17 bases between. Written as DNA, the CDR3 is TGTGCCAGCAGCCCAGCGGCCCCGGGGAGCGGCTACACCTTC. Its translation is CASSPAAPGSGYTF.

This clonotype was seen repeatedly, ten times or more. The rearrangement uses TRBV6-2 or TRBV6-3 and TRBJ2-2; D gene ambiguous. V was shortened by 4 bases and J by 6 bases, with 15 bases between the two germline ends. Looked up from germline, CDR1 is MNHEY and CDR2 is SVGEGT. This CDR3 region has 15 residues. The CDR3 loop reads CASSFVGLDAGELFF. CDR3 DNA: TGTGCCAGCAGTTTCGTGGGTCTAGATGCCGGGGAGCTGTTTTTT.

The gene calls are TRBV2 and TRBJ2-7; 7 bases are shared with TRBD2. There are 16 residues in the CDR3. CDR1 and CDR2 from the germline V gene are SNHLY and FYNNEI. V shed 6 bases and J 2 bases; nucleotides not matched to a gene: 13. The CDR3 DNA reads as TGTGCCAGCAGAGAGGAGCGGGGTCTAGGGGCCTACGAGCAGTACTTC. Translated: CASREERGLGAYEQYF.

The chain recombines TRBV12-3 or TRBV12-4 with TRBJ1-2; possibly TRBD1 for D (5 bases). V gave up 8 bases and J gave up 2 bases, with 15 bases separating them. There are 14 residues in the CDR3. CDR3 in DNA: TGTGCCAGCCTAAATGGCGGGGGGAACTATGGCTACACCTTC. Translation gives CASLNGGGNYGYTF.

This clonotype was observed a few times. J is TRBJ1-1 and V is TRBV28, with no clear D. CDR3 size: 14 residues. The germline V and J ends were trimmed by 4 bases and 4 bases, with 13 bases remaining between them. In germline, CDR1 is MDHEN, CDR2 SYDVKM. The CDR3 nucleotides read TGTGCCAGCAGTTCCCCCCCCGGAGCCACTGAAGCTTTCTTT. Its protein is CASSSPPGATEAFF.

This clonotype was seen a handful of times. V is TRBV20-1 and J is TRBJ2-4; 8 positions agree with TRBD1. Germline V gives CDR1 DFQATT, CDR2 SNEGSKA (reference sequence). The CDR3 contains 12 residues. V gave up 0 bases and J gave up 14 bases; unmatched junction bases: 6. CDR3 bases: TGCAGTGCTAGAGACGGACAGGGAATAAAGTACTTC. Protein: CSARDGQGIKYF.

The chain recombines TRBV20-1 with TRBJ2-2, with 11 bases fitting TRBD2. The length of the CDR3 is 17 residues. Trimming took 4 bases from V and 2 from J; bases not matched to a gene: 9. The germline V gene has CDR1 DFQATT and CDR2 SNEGSKA (reference sequence). DNA of the CDR3: TGCAGTGCTACGACTAGCGGGGCCCCCTCAAACACCGGGGAGCTGTTTTTT. It is translated as CSATTSGAPSNTGELFF.

The rearrangement links TRBV3-1 to TRBJ1-2; 11 positions agree with TRBD1. The germline V gene encodes CDR1 LGHDT and CDR2 YNNKEL (reference sequence). The junction had 9 bases not matched to a gene; V was cut back by 2 bases and J by 4 bases. The CDR3 totals 17 residues. Here the CDR3 DNA reads TGTGCCAGCAGCCAAACTTTCCGGACAGGGGGCACCTATGGCTACACCTTC. It yields the protein CASSQTFRTGGTYGYTF.

This clonotype was found once. A read error is likely, as this CDR3 ends without the conserved phenylalanine or tryptophan. The chain recombines TRBV7-9 with TRBJ2-1; tentatively, D is TRBD1 or TRBD2 (5 bases each). This CDR3 is 15 amino acids long. Germline V gives CDR1 SEHNR, CDR2 FQNEAQ (reference sequence). The V and J ends lost 2 bases and 1 base respectively, with 9 bases between them. The CDR3 DNA reads TGTGCCAGCAGCTTAAGCTGGGGGTCCTACAATGAGCAGTTCTTA. Translation: CASSLSWGSYNEQFL.

Here the CDR3 reads CASRTSGTFQETQYF. CDR3 DNA sequence: TGTGCCAGCAGAACTAGCGGAACCTTCCAAGAGACCCAGTACTTC. The chain carries TRBV6-2 or TRBV6-3 and TRBJ2-5; 8 bases agree with TRBD2. The V and J ends lost 6 bases and 1 base, in that order; junction bases with no gene match: 7. There are 15 residues in the CDR3. Germline CDR1 reads MNHEY; CDR2 reads SVGEGT.

This clonotype was observed a handful of times. This chain connects TRBV5-1 to TRBJ2-5; TRBD2 is a possible D gene (6 bases). V shed 0 bases and J shed 3 bases, with 12 bases lying between them. CDR3 size: 15 residues. Germline CDR1 reads SGHRS; CDR2 reads YFSETQ. CDR3 nucleotide sequence: TGCGCCAGCAGCTTGGGAGCTAGCGTAAAAGAGACCCAGTACTTC. This gives the protein CASSLGASVKETQYF. Combining the CDR3 with reference TRBV5-1 and TRBJ2-5 gives the whole variable domain KAGVTQTPRYLIKTRGQQVTLSCSPISGHRSVSWYQQTPGQGLQFLFEYFSETQRNKGNFPGRFSGRQFSNSRSEMNVSTLELGDSALYLCASSLGASVKETQYFGPGTRLLVL.

The chain employs TRBV5-1 and TRBJ1-2; the match to TRBD1 covers 8 bases. The germline V gene encodes CDR1 SGHRS and CDR2 YFSETQ. CDR3 length equals 15 residues. With V trimmed by 6 bases and J by 5 bases, 12 bases remained unmatched. This chain's CDR3 is CASKAGGDSGYGYTF. The CDR3 DNA is TGCGCCAGCAAGGCAGGGGGCGATTCGGGATATGGCTACACCTTC.

This clonotype occurred many times. V is TRBV20-1 and J is TRBJ1-2; D not certain. Trimming cost V 7 bases and J 3 bases, with 6 bases left between them. CDR3 length equals 10 residues. CDR1 and CDR2 (germline): DFQATT, SNEGSKA (reference sequence). As DNA, the CDR3 is TGCAGTGTCCATGACTATGGCTACACCTTC. Its translation is CSVHDYGYTF.

This clonotype appeared a few times. The chain carries TRBV6-1 and TRBJ1-1; 8 nucleotides agree with TRBD1. Germline V lookup: CDR1 MNHNS, CDR2 SASEGT. V shed 6 bases and J 4 bases; nucleotides not matched to a gene: 13. The length of the CDR3 is 16 residues. The CDR3 loop reads CASRIQWTGMTTEAFF. CDR3 bases: TGTGCCAGCAGAATTCAATGGACAGGGATGACCACTGAAGCTTTCTTT.

This clonotype was seen just once. The chain employs TRBV5-5 and TRBJ2-1; maybe TRBD1 (5 bases). Looked up from germline, CDR1 is SGHKS and CDR2 is YYEKEE (reference sequence). V gave up 1 base and J gave up 2 bases, with 13 bases separating them. The CDR3 has 16 amino acids. CDR3 DNA: TGTGCCAGCAGCTTGAACAGGTTGATAACCTACAATGAGCAGTTCTTC. This sequence encodes CASSLNRLITYNEQFF.

The chain has TRBV5-1 and TRBJ2-3; no firm D call. The germline V and J ends were trimmed by 5 bases and 1 base, with 11 bases remaining between them. Germline V gene data show CDR1 as SGHRS and CDR2 as YFSETQ. The CDR3 has 14 amino acids. CDR3 sequence (DNA): TGCGCCAGCAGTCTCCAGGCTTGCACAGATACGCAGTATTTT. Its translation: CASSLQACTDTQYF.

The chain employs TRBV27 and TRBJ2-7, with D possibly being TRBD1 (6 bases). The CDR3 is 14 amino acids. Trimming pared 3 bases from V and 6 bases from J, leaving 15 bases between. CDR1 is MNHEY, CDR2 SMNVEV, per germline (reference sequence). CDR3 sequence: CASSFVAGALEQYF. The CDR3 DNA sequence: TGTGCCAGCAGTTTTGTAGCAGGGGCGCTCGAGCAGTACTTC.

This chain connects TRBV18 to TRBJ2-1; 8 positions agree with TRBD2. The germline V gene has CDR1 KGHSH and CDR2 LQKENI. CDR3 size: 17 residues. Trimming cost V 2 bases and J 3 bases; bases outside gene matches: 9. Here the CDR3 reads CASSPDLAGTIYNEQFF. The CDR3, as DNA: TGTGCCAGCTCACCAGACCTAGCGGGTACCATCTACAATGAGCAGTTCTTC.

The rearrangement uses TRBV2 and TRBJ1-1; the D gene is possibly TRBD1 (6 bases). The CDR3 consists of 13 residues. V was shortened by 3 bases and J by 11 bases, with 16 bases between the two germline ends. Germline V gene lookup returns CDR1 SNHLY and CDR2 FYNNEI. The DNA for the CDR3 is TGTGCCAGCAGTGATTACGGGGGCGCCGGGGCTTTCTTT. It translates to CASSDYGGAGAFF.

This chain uses TRBV30 with TRBJ1-5; D is undetermined. Between the trimmed V and J ends, which lost 1 base and 0 bases, there was a span of 10 bases. CDR1 is GTSNPN and CDR2 is SVGIG in the germline V gene (reference sequence). The CDR3 extends over 15 amino acids. The CDR3 bases are TGTGCCTGGAGTGCTGCTGGAAATAGCAATCAGCCCCAGCATTTT. It encodes CAWSAAGNSNQPQHF.

This clonotype was detected many times. This chain links TRBV7-9 with TRBJ2-7, with TRBD2 matching over 7 bases. Per germline, CDR1 SEHNR and CDR2 FQNEAQ (reference sequence). The CDR3 loop spans 14 amino acids. The V gene end was trimmed by 5 bases and the J gene end by 2 bases; junction bases not matched to a gene: 6. CDR3 amino acids: CASSPAGIAYEQYF. Here the CDR3 DNA reads TGTGCCAGCAGCCCAGCGGGGATTGCCTACGAGCAGTACTTC.